A single sample gave rise to the 20 T cell receptor beta chains below, sequenced in a study of blood T cell repertoires in COVID-19. Generated by immunoSEQ multiplex PCR, the TCRdb table keeps only in-frame clones and is missing some. This table holds some 170,000 clones, more than 85% found once. Source material: PBMCs or T cells enriched from blood (not recorded which). These receptors were obtained from a human donor with acute COVID-19. The donor label of this sample is uncertain.

The genes are TRBV7-9 and TRBJ2-6; 7 bases line up with TRBD1. V was pared by 8 bases and J by 2 bases, with 3 bases of the junction left unmatched. The germline V gene encodes CDR1 SEHNR and CDR2 FQNEAQ (reference sequence). This CDR3 comprises 14 residues. The CDR3 here is CASSTGTGANVLTF. The DNA for the CDR3 is TGTGCCAGCTCGACAGGGACTGGGGCCAACGTCCTGACTTTC.

The sample holds a few counts of this clone. V usage is TRBV5-4 and J usage is TRBJ2-3, with 9 positions matching TRBD2. This CDR3 has 16 amino acids. CDR1 and CDR2 (germline): SGHNT, YYREEE (reference sequence). The J segment lost 2 bases and the V segment lost 0 bases, leaving 4 bases of the junction unmatched. The CDR3 sequence: CASSLVVAGVTDTQYF. The DNA for the CDR3 is TGTGCCAGCAGCTTGGTTGTAGCGGGGGTCACAGATACGCAGTATTTT.

The V call is TRBV5-1, the J call TRBJ1-1; no reliable D call. V lost 3 bases and J lost 6, with 15 bases in between. Germline V gene data show CDR1 as SGHRS and CDR2 as YFSETQ. The length of the CDR3 is 14 residues. In DNA form, the CDR3 reads TGCGCCAGCAGCTCCGGCGAGGGCGTGTCTGAAGCTTTCTTT. Translating gives CASSSGEGVSEAFF.

The V and J genes are TRBV19 and TRBJ1-5; D gene unclear. The V and J ends lost 1 base and 7 bases respectively, with 11 bases between them. The CDR3 totals 14 residues. Germline V gives CDR1 LNHDA, CDR2 SQIVND (reference sequence). The CDR3 nucleotides are TGTGCCAGTAGTATAGTCTCCCTGAGCCAGCCCCAGCATTTT. This codes for CASSIVSLSQPQHF. The whole variable domain, remainder taken from reference TRBV19 and TRBJ1-5, is DGGITQSPKYLFRKEGQNVTLSCEQNLNHDAMYWYRQDPGQGLRLIYYSQIVNDFQKGDIAEGYSVSREKKESFPLTVTSAQKNPTAFYLCASSIVSLSQPQHFGDGTRLSIL.

CDR3 sequence (DNA): TGTGCCAGCAGGTTTTCAGGGGACCGGGAGACCCAGTACTTC. Residues: CASRFSGDRETQYF. The chain recombines TRBV27 with TRBJ2-5, with D possibly matching TRBD1 (6 bases). Germline V gives CDR1 MNHEY, CDR2 SMNVEV (reference sequence). CDR3 length: 14 amino acids. Trimming cost V 6 bases and J 5 bases, with 16 bases left between them.

The V call is TRBV30, the J call TRBJ1-2; the D is unclear. V dropped 1 base and J dropped 3 bases, with 12 bases sitting between them. From germline, CDR1 is GTSNPN and CDR2 SVGIG (reference sequence). This CDR3 spans 14 amino acids. The CDR3 sequence is CAWSGGVRDYGYTF. The CDR3 DNA sequence: TGTGCCTGGAGTGGCGGGGTACGGGACTATGGCTACACCTTC.

The chain is built from TRBV2 and TRBJ2-5; weak D call: TRBD2 (5 bases). This CDR3 has 14 residues. The V end was cut by 2 bases, the J end by 1 base, with 8 bases between. Germline V gene sequence: CDR1 SNHLY, CDR2 FYNNEI. CDR3 nucleotides: TGTGCCAGCAGTGAAAGGACTGTCCAAGAGACCCAGTACTTC. It specifies CASSERTVQETQYF.

This chain connects TRBV2 to TRBJ1-1; D is ambiguous. The germline V gene encodes CDR1 SNHLY and CDR2 FYNNEI. Trimming cost V 8 bases and J 6 bases, with 10 bases left between them. This CDR3 comprises 11 residues. CDR3 bases: TGTGCCAGCCGGGGAGGTTCTGAAGCTTTCTTT. Translated, it gives CASRGGSEAFF.

V usage is TRBV7-2 and J usage is TRBJ2-3, with 8 bases that match TRBD2. Germline-derived CDR1 and CDR2 are SGHTA and FQGNSA. The CDR3 runs 16 residues. V lost 5 bases, J lost 3 bases, and 10 bases stayed unmatched. For the CDR3, the DNA is TGTGCCAGCAGCCAAAGGGGGACTAGGGTAACAGATACGCAGTATTTT. It specifies CASSQRGTRVTDTQYF.

This chain joins TRBV11-3 and TRBJ2-5; D perhaps matches TRBD1 (6 bases). Trimming took off 1 base at V and 2 bases at J, with 11 bases between the two ends. CDR1 and CDR2 (germline): SGHNT, YENEEA. The CDR3 has 15 amino acids. Here the CDR3 DNA reads TGTGCCAGCAGCTTAGGGGCAGGACAGCAAGAGACCCAGTACTTC. It specifies CASSLGAGQQETQYF.

This clone occurred once. The chain has TRBV28 and TRBJ2-7; D perhaps matches TRBD2 (6 bases). V was pared by 6 bases and J by 6 bases, with 12 bases between. CDR3 length: 12 amino acids. Germline V gene lookup returns CDR1 MDHEN and CDR2 SYDVKM. CDR3 sequence (DNA): TGTGCCAGCAGCCCCAGGCGGGGCGAGCAGTACTTC. Its protein product is CASSPRRGEQYF.

This clone was detected only once. This chain uses TRBV5-8 with TRBJ1-1; D is ambiguous. With 7 bases removed from V and 1 base from J, the gap between germline ends came to 11 bases. The CDR3 runs 13 residues. CDR1 is SGHTS and CDR2 is YDEGEE in the germline V gene. The CDR3 DNA reads as TGTGCCAGCCACGAGGAGTGGAACACTGAAGCTTTCTTT. This encodes CASHEEWNTEAFF.

The chain couples TRBV19 to TRBJ2-7; 10 bases map to TRBD1. The CDR3 consists of 15 residues. V shed 6 bases, J shed 7 bases, and the junction held 12 bases outside the gene matches. Germline-derived CDR1 and CDR2 are LNHDA and SQIVND (reference sequence). CDR3 in DNA: TGTGCCAGTAGACCCACCGGGACAGGGGTGGGAGAGCAGTACTTC. This encodes CASRPTGTGVGEQYF. Drawing the rest from reference TRBV19 and TRBJ2-7, the complete variable domain is DGGITQSPKYLFRKEGQNVTLSCEQNLNHDAMYWYRQDPGQGLRLIYYSQIVNDFQKGDIAEGYSVSREKKESFPLTVTSAQKNPTAFYLCASRPTGTGVGEQYFGPGTRLTVT.

The chain couples TRBV19 to TRBJ2-2, with 10 bases identical to TRBD1. The J segment lost 4 bases and the V segment lost 9 bases, leaving 20 bases of the junction unmatched. The CDR3 has 19 residues. CDR1 and CDR2 (germline): LNHDA, SQIVND (reference sequence). DNA for the CDR3: TGTGCCAGCTCCCCTCTTTTATCCCACCGGGACAGGGGCACCGGGGAGCTGTTTTTT. This gives the protein CASSPLLSHRDRGTGELFF.

V is TRBV2 and J is TRBJ1-1, with TRBD1 matching over 7 bases. The CDR3 has 14 amino acids. The trim removed 5 bases at V and 11 bases at J, leaving 14 bases unmatched. Germline loops: CDR1 SNHLY, CDR2 FYNNEI. The DNA of the CDR3 is TGTGCCAGCAGTTACGACAGGGATGGGCGCCGGGCTTTCTTT. Residues: CASSYDRDGRRAFF.

The genes are TRBV3-1 (or the pseudogene TRBV3-2) and TRBJ2-7; a possible D gene is TRBD1 (6 bases). CDR1 is LGHDT and CDR2 is YNNKEL in the germline V gene (reference sequence). The CDR3 is 18 amino acids. Deletions cut 0 bases from V and 5 bases from J, with 23 bases between. Here the CDR3 reads CASSQEEGDTWGRNEQYF. CDR3 nucleotides: TGTGCCAGCAGCCAAGAAGAGGGGGACACCTGGGGGCGGAACGAGCAGTACTTC.

The J gene is TRBJ1-2, the V gene TRBV12-2; TRBD1, as called in the table, went unchecked against the DNA. TRBV12-2 is a pseudogene locus. CDR3 size: 15 residues. The CDR3 here is CASRPPLGTGNGYTF. The CDR3 region has the DNA TGTGCAAGTCGCCCCCCCCTTGGGACAGGTAACGGCTACACCTTC.

V is TRBV6-6 and J is TRBJ2-3; D call uncertain. Trimming pared 2 bases from V and 3 bases from J, leaving 6 bases between. Germline V gene sequence: CDR1 MNHNY, CDR2 SVGAGI (reference sequence). CDR3 length: 13 amino acids. This CDR3 is CASSYRSTDTQYF. The CDR3 nucleotides read TGTGCCAGCAGTTACCGGAGTACAGATACGCAGTATTTT.

The chain couples TRBV30 to TRBJ1-2, with D tentatively TRBD1 (5 bases). The CDR3 is made up of 11 amino acids. The germline gives CDR1 GTSNPN, CDR2 SVGIG (reference sequence). Trimming took 1 base from V and 8 from J, leaving 8 bases between them. The CDR3 loop reads CAWSGSGGYTF. The CDR3 coding sequence is TGTGCCTGGAGTGGTTCAGGGGGCTACACCTTC.

The chain recombines TRBV7-2 with TRBJ2-7; no firm D call. Germline V lookup: CDR1 SGHTA, CDR2 FQGNSA. The CDR3 sequence is 15 residues long. Trimming took off 1 base at V and 3 bases at J, with 13 bases between the two ends. The CDR3 nucleotides read TGTGCCAGCAGCTTAGAGAGGCTATCCAACTACGAGCAGTACTTC. It is translated as CASSLERLSNYEQYF.